The 31 T cell receptor beta chains below all came from one sample that was sequenced in a study of control samples from healthy donors and cancer patients. Here immunoSEQ multiplex PCR was the method, and the copy in TCRdb shows in-frame clones only, minus some. The table has 95,000 to 130,000 clones, more than 70% seen once. The source material was blood. Every receptor here comes from a woman in her seventies in good health.

This clone has only a few counts. This sequence joins TRBV10-3 and TRBJ1-2; the D is unclear. The CDR3 spans 12 residues. With 11 bases removed from V and 4 bases from J, the gap between germline ends came to 14 bases. Germline values: CDR1 ENHRY, CDR2 SYGVKD. The CDR3 protein is CAASTATYGYTF. The CDR3 DNA is TGTGCCGCCTCAACAGCAACCTATGGCTACACCTTC.

The chain links TRBV2 to TRBJ1-2, with D tentatively TRBD1 (5 bases). Per germline, CDR1 SNHLY and CDR2 FYNNEI. CDR3 length: 12 amino acids. The germline V and J ends were trimmed by 6 bases and 5 bases, with 10 bases remaining between them. The chain's CDR3 is CASRRGEYGYTF. The CDR3 nucleotides are TGTGCCAGCAGGCGGGGGGAGTATGGCTACACCTTC.

This clone is a singleton in its sample. V and J are TRBV29-1 and TRBJ2-7, with 8 bases fitting TRBD1. The CDR3 covers 15 residues. In germline, CDR1 is SQVTM, CDR2 ANQGSEA. V gave up 3 bases and J gave up 5 bases; unmatched junction bases: 12. CDR3 region: CSVEGQGAISHEQYF. As DNA, the CDR3 is TGCAGCGTTGAGGGTCAGGGGGCGATTTCCCACGAGCAGTACTTC.

In its sample, this clone was seen once. The chain combines TRBV19 with TRBJ2-1, with TRBD1 as a possible D gene (6 bases). The germline CDR1 and CDR2 sequences are LNHDA and SQIVND (reference sequence). The CDR3 contains 15 residues. Trimming cost V 3 bases and J 8 bases, with 17 bases left between them. CDR3 loop: CASSIEGHLGDEQFF. The CDR3 nucleotides read TGTGCCAGTAGTATCGAGGGACACCTCGGGGATGAGCAGTTCTTC.

V and J are TRBV6-1 and TRBJ1-2, with D unclear. This CDR3 comprises 18 residues. Germline assignment: CDR1 MNHNS and CDR2 SASEGT. Trimming removed 3 bases at V and 0 bases at J, with 20 bases between. The CDR3 loop is CASSDLPEFGRANYGYTF. CDR3 bases: TGTGCCAGCAGTGACCTACCCGAATTCGGCAGAGCTAACTATGGCTACACCTTC.

The chain carries TRBV13 and TRBJ1-1; tentatively, D is TRBD1 (5 bases). V lost 5 bases and J 3 bases, leaving 13 bases between the germline ends. Germline V gene lookup returns CDR1 PRHDT and CDR2 FYEKMQ (reference sequence). This CDR3 is 14 amino acids long. DNA of the CDR3: TGTGCCAGCAGCCGAGGGACCGTCGACACTGAAGCTTTCTTT. Residues: CASSRGTVDTEAFF.

The chain links TRBV15 to TRBJ2-7, with 13 bases aligning to TRBD2. In germline, CDR1 is LNHNV, CDR2 YYDKDF (reference sequence). Trimming removed 5 bases from V and 2 bases from J; junction bases left unmatched: 3. CDR3 length equals 15 residues. CDR3 amino acids: CATSPGLAGAYEQYF. The DNA of the CDR3 is TGTGCCACCAGCCCCGGACTAGCGGGGGCCTACGAGCAGTACTTC.

This chain connects TRBV5-8 to TRBJ2-1; possibly TRBD1 or TRBD2 for D (6 bases each). This CDR3 contains 18 residues. Germline CDR1 SGHTS, CDR2 YDEGEE. V lost 1 base and J lost 3, with 20 bases in between. CDR3 sequence: CASSLSILTGADYNEQFF. The CDR3 nucleotides read TGTGCCAGCAGCTTGTCGATTTTAACGGGGGCCGACTACAATGAGCAGTTCTTC.

CDR3 sequence reads: CASSPGSDRGIYEQYF. As DNA, the CDR3 is TGTGCCAGCTCACCAGGATCGGACAGGGGAATCTACGAGCAGTACTTC. The J gene is TRBJ2-7, the V gene TRBV18, with 9 bases fitting TRBD1. The trim removed 2 bases at V and 3 bases at J, leaving 8 bases unmatched. Germline CDR1 and CDR2: KGHSH and LQKENI. CDR3 length: 16 residues.

The chain combines TRBV7-2 with TRBJ2-2, with 7 nucleotides matching TRBD1. The CDR3 extends over 13 amino acids. CDR1 and CDR2 from the germline V gene are SGHTA and FQGNSA. V lost 5 bases, J lost 6 bases, and 3 bases stayed unmatched. CDR3 residues: CASSTTGSGELFF. CDR3 sequence (DNA): TGTGCCAGCAGCACGACAGGGTCCGGGGAGCTGTTTTTT.

The chain links TRBV2 to TRBJ2-3; D is undetermined. The CDR3 contains 11 residues. CDR1 and CDR2 (germline): SNHLY, FYNNEI. V was clipped by 10 bases and J by 3 bases, with 8 bases between them. This CDR3 reads CATSVTDTQYF. CDR3 nucleotides: TGTGCCACCTCAGTTACAGATACGCAGTATTTT.

The V and J genes are TRBV5-1 and TRBJ2-4; tentatively, D is TRBD1 (5 bases). The CDR3 sequence is 16 residues long. Trimming left V 4 bases short and J 0 bases short, with 14 bases between. Germline values: CDR1 SGHRS, CDR2 YFSETQ. Here the CDR3 DNA reads TGCGCCAGCAGCGCTGGCCAGGGAATAGCCAAAAACATTCAGTACTTC. Translating it yields CASSAGQGIAKNIQYF.

There are many counts of this clone. The chain recombines TRBV5-1 with TRBJ2-1; D gene uncertain. The V and J ends lost 5 bases and 7 bases respectively, with 13 bases between them. The CDR3 loop spans 13 amino acids. CDR1 and CDR2 (germline): SGHRS, YFSETQ. The CDR3 DNA reads as TGCGCCAGCAGGACCGAGCCCACTAATGAGCAGTTCTTC. Translating it yields CASRTEPTNEQFF.

The chain links TRBV19 to TRBJ1-1; TRBD1 is a possible D gene (5 bases). This CDR3 spans 14 amino acids. Trimming took off 6 bases at V and 1 base at J, with 12 bases between the two ends. The germline V gene has CDR1 LNHDA and CDR2 SQIVND (reference sequence). The CDR3 region has the DNA TGTGCCAGTAGCCGGGGACTGGAGAACACTGAAGCTTTCTTT. The encoded protein is CASSRGLENTEAFF.

The CDR3 DNA reads TGCGCCAGCAGCAGGGACAGGCCTCTTGATGGCTACACCTTC. This codes for CASSRDRPLDGYTF. The rearrangement links TRBV5-1 to TRBJ1-2; 8 nucleotides align to TRBD1. The CDR3 spans 14 residues. Trimming took 4 bases from V and 6 from J; bases not matched to a gene: 8. In germline, CDR1 is SGHRS, CDR2 YFSETQ.

The chain is built from TRBV10-3 and TRBJ1-1; weak D call: TRBD1 (6 bases). With 0 bases removed from V and 6 bases from J, the gap between germline ends came to 8 bases. The CDR3 totals 13 residues. Looked up from germline, CDR1 is ENHRY and CDR2 is SYGVKD. CDR3 DNA sequence: TGTGCCATCAGTGAGTCGGGGGCCGCTGAAGCTTTCTTT. This sequence encodes CAISESGAAEAFF.

This rearrangement joins TRBV6-1 to TRBJ2-7, with TRBD1 matching over 7 bases. The germline V gene has CDR1 MNHNS and CDR2 SASEGT. This CDR3 has 15 residues. The V gene end was trimmed by 2 bases and the J gene end by 2 bases; junction bases not matched to a gene: 6. The CDR3 spells CASSELTGSAYEQYF. The CDR3 bases are TGTGCCAGCAGTGAATTGACAGGGAGTGCCTACGAGCAGTACTTC.

The rearrangement joins TRBV25-1 to TRBJ1-4; unclear D gene. The CDR3 is 14 residues long. The V gene lost 6 bases and the J gene lost 6 bases, with 14 bases spanning the gap. Germline CDR1 is MGHDK and CDR2 is SYGVNS. CDR3 DNA sequence: TGTGCCAGCAGCCCGGCGATCACATATGAAAAACTGTTTTTT. Translated: CASSPAITYEKLFF.

The chain combines TRBV27 with TRBJ1-2, with D hard to call. Trimming stripped 8 bases from V and 2 bases from J, with 18 bases between. The CDR3 has 15 residues. Per germline, CDR1 MNHEY and CDR2 SMNVEV (reference sequence). The CDR3 region has the DNA TGTGCCAGCGCTGCAGGAGGTCTCGAGAACTATGGCTACACCTTC. The encoded protein is CASAAGGLENYGYTF.

V gene TRBV10-3 combines with J gene TRBJ1-2; 8 bases agree with TRBD1. The trim removed 4 bases at V and 3 bases at J, leaving 1 base unmatched. CDR3 length equals 13 residues. The germline V gene encodes CDR1 ENHRY and CDR2 SYGVKD. Here the CDR3 DNA reads TGTGCCATCAGTGCGGGACAGGACTATGGCTACACCTTC. This translates into CAISAGQDYGYTF.

V usage is TRBV5-6 and J usage is TRBJ2-7; D gene uncertain. This CDR3 comprises 12 residues. Trimming removed 0 bases at V and 4 bases at J, with 5 bases between. Germline V gene lookup returns CDR1 SGHDT and CDR2 YYEEEE. The CDR3 spells CASSLAEYEQYF. In nucleotides, the CDR3 is TGTGCCAGCAGCTTGGCCGAATACGAGCAGTACTTC.

This chain uses TRBV19 with TRBJ1-1, with D unresolved. V lost 2 bases and J 1 base, leaving 8 bases between the germline ends. This CDR3 comprises 14 residues. CDR1 is LNHDA and CDR2 is SQIVND in the germline V gene (reference sequence). The CDR3 region is CASSIPTRNTEAFF. CDR3 in DNA: TGTGCCAGTAGTATACCGACAAGGAACACTGAAGCTTTCTTT.

The chain is built from TRBV6-6 and TRBJ1-1; no definite D call. CDR3 size: 13 residues. The V end lost 8 bases, the J end lost 6 bases, and 16 bases lay between the germline ends. Germline CDR1 reads MNHNY; CDR2 reads SVGAGI (reference sequence). CDR3 DNA: TGTGCCAGCGAACGGAAGGAATTCGCTGAAGCTTTCTTT. Its translation is CASERKEFAEAFF.

The chain combines TRBV5-4 with TRBJ1-1; a possible D gene is TRBD1 (5 bases). Germline CDR1 is SGHNT and CDR2 is YYREEE (reference sequence). Trimming pared 0 bases from V and 5 bases from J, leaving 11 bases between. The CDR3 length is 14 residues. CDR3: CASSLGGAGTEAFF. The CDR3, as DNA: TGTGCCAGCAGCTTGGGAGGGGCCGGAACTGAAGCTTTCTTT.

This clone was detected once. The chain is built from TRBV25-1 and TRBJ1-2; D call uncertain. The CDR3 sequence is 15 residues long. In germline, CDR1 is MGHDK, CDR2 SYGVNS. Trimming removed 1 base at V and 0 bases at J, with 9 bases between. CDR3 DNA sequence: TGTGCCAGCAGTGAATTCGCAGGCCCTAACTATGGCTACACCTTC. Translated: CASSEFAGPNYGYTF.

The rearrangement joins TRBV7-9 to TRBJ1-1; a possible D gene is TRBD1 (5 bases). CDR1 SEHNR and CDR2 FQNEAQ come from the germline V gene (reference sequence). V was trimmed by 5 bases and J by 1 base, leaving 14 bases between them. There are 15 residues in the CDR3. The CDR3 coding sequence is TGTGCCAGCAGCGCTCAGGGTGGGAGGAACACTGAAGCTTTCTTT. Translation: CASSAQGGRNTEAFF.

This chain uses TRBV10-3 with TRBJ2-2; 7 nucleotides agree with TRBD1. V lost 0 bases to trimming and J lost 0 bases; unmatched junction nucleotides: 13. The CDR3 contains 20 residues. Germline V gene lookup returns CDR1 ENHRY and CDR2 SYGVKD. The CDR3 here is CAISESGTDDDLSNTGELFF. The CDR3 DNA reads TGTGCCATCAGTGAGTCCGGGACAGACGATGACCTTTCGAACACCGGGGAGCTGTTTTTT.

This rearrangement joins TRBV9 to TRBJ1-5; D may be TRBD1 (5 bases). V lost 3 bases and J lost 9, with 13 bases in between. The length of the CDR3 is 13 residues. Germline CDR1 reads SGDLS; CDR2 reads YYNGEE. The CDR3 nucleotides read TGTGCCAGCAGCGCCCCCGGGGGGGGGCCCCAGCATTTT. Its protein product is CASSAPGGGPQHF.

This clone is a singleton in its sample. The J gene is TRBJ1-2, the V gene TRBV7-2, with TRBD1 matching 8 bases. The CDR3 runs to 18 residues. The germline gives CDR1 SGHTA, CDR2 FQGNSA. V lost 1 base and J lost 8; bases outside the gene matches: 18. The CDR3 region has the DNA TGTGCCAGCAGCTTAGATGGACAGGGAAGTTTAAAGGGAAAGGGCTACACCTTC. Residues: CASSLDGQGSLKGKGYTF.

The chain couples TRBV5-1 to TRBJ2-3; D not certain. CDR3 length: 12 residues. Germline CDR1 is SGHRS and CDR2 is YFSETQ. V dropped 4 bases and J dropped 1 base, with 4 bases sitting between them. Here the CDR3 DNA reads TGCGCCAGCAGCAGAGGCACAGATACGCAGTATTTT. Translation: CASSRGTDTQYF.

The table lists this clone with a count of one. The chain carries TRBV5-5 and TRBJ2-1; D remains unclear. The ends were cut back, 0 bases at V and 5 bases at J, with 9 bases in the middle. There are 14 residues in the CDR3. CDR1 and CDR2 (germline): SGHKS, YYEKEE (reference sequence). The CDR3 DNA is TGTGCCAGCAGCTTGGGTGGGATTAACAATGAGCAGTTCTTC. Residues: CASSLGGINNEQFF.